The present TCR beta chain was sequenced within a study of T-cell reconstitution after alpha-beta-depleted transplantation in children. V was clipped by 1 base and J by 3 bases; unmatched bases: 6. The CDR3 loop spans 17 amino acids. The table lists this clonotype with a few counts. Using unique molecular identifiers, the investigators prepared the TCRbeta library. One entry per CDR3 protein, called by TCRdb with MiXCR from the PCR reads. This sample has under 350,000 distinct CDR3 sequences, with more than 8% found just once. The chain employs TRBV12-3 or TRBV12-4 and TRBJ2-1; TRBD2 agrees at 10 bases. This TCR came from a human donor who donated a stem cell graft to a child with SCID. This material consisted of PBMCs from the stem cell graft donor, taken from the stem cell graft. CDR3 in DNA: TGTGCCAGCAGTTTAGTCCGGACTAGCGGTTACTACAATGAGCAGTTCTTC. Amino acids: CASSLVRTSGYYNEQFF.